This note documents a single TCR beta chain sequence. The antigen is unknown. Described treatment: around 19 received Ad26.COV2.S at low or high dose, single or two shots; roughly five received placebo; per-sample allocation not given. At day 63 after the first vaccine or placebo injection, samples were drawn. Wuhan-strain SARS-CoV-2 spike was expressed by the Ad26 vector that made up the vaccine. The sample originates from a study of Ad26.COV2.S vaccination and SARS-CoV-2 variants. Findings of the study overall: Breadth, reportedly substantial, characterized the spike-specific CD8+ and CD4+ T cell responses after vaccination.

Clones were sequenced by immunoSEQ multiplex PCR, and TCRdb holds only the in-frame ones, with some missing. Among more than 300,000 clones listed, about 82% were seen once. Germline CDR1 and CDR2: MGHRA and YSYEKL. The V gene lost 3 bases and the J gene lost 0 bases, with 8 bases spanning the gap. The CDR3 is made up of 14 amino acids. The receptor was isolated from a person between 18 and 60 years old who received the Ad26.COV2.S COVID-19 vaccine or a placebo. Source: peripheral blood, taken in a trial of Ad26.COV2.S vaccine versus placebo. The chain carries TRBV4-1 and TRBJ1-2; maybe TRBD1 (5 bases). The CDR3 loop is CASSHRAANYGYTF. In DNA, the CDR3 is TGCGCCAGCAGCCACAGGGCCGCTAACTATGGCTACACCTTC.